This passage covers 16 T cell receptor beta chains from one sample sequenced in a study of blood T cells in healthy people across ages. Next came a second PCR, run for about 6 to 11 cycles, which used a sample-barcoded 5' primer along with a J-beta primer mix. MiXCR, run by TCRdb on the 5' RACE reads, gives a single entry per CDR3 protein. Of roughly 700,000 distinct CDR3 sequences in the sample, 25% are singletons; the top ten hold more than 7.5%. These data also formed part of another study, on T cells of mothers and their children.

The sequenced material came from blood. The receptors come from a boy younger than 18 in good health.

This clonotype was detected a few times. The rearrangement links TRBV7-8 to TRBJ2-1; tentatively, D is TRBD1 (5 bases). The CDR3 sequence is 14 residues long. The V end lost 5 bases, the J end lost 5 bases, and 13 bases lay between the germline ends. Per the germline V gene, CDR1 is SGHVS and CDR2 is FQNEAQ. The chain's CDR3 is CASSLGVLNNEQFF. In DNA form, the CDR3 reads TGTGCCAGCAGCCTAGGGGTACTTAACAATGAGCAGTTCTTC.

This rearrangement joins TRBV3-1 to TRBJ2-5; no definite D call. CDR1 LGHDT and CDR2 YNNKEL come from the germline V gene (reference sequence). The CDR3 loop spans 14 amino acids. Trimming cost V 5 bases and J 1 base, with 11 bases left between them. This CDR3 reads CASSDHVAQETQYF. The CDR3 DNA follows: TGTGCCAGCAGCGACCACGTCGCCCAAGAGACCCAGTACTTC.

In DNA form, the CDR3 reads TGTGCCAGCAGCCCCAGGCTCCATGAGCAGTTCTTC. It specifies CASSPRLHEQFF. The chain couples TRBV3-1 to TRBJ2-1; no clear D gene. V was cut by 4 bases and J by 8 bases, with 9 bases left in between. This CDR3 is 12 amino acids long. The germline gives CDR1 LGHDT, CDR2 YNNKEL (reference sequence).

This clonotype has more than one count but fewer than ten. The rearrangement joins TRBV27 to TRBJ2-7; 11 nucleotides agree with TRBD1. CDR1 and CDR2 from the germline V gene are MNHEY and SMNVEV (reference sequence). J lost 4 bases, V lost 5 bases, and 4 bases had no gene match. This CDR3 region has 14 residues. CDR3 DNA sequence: TGTGCCAGCAGTGGACAGGGGGCAGGTTACGAGCAGTACTTC. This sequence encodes CASSGQGAGYEQYF.

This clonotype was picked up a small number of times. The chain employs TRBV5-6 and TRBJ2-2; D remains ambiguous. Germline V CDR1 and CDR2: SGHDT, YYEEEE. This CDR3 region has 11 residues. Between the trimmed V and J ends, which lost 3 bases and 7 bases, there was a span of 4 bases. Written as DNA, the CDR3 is TGTGCCAGCAGCTCTATCGGGGAGCTGTTTTTT. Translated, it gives CASSSIGELFF.

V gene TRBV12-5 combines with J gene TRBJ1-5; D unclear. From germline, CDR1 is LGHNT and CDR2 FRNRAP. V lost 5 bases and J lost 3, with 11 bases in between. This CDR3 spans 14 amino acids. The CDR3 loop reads CASGPASPNQPQHF. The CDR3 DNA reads TGTGCTAGTGGTCCCGCCAGCCCCAATCAGCCCCAGCATTTT.

The CDR3, as DNA: TGTGCCAGCAGCCAACGGGTACTAGCGGGGGGGCCGAACACAGATACGCAGTATTTT. Amino acids: CASSQRVLAGGPNTDTQYF. V gene TRBV13 combines with J gene TRBJ2-3; TRBD2 aligns across 13 bases. Trimming at V came to 5 bases and at J to 2 bases, leaving 13 bases not matched to a gene. The CDR3 totals 19 residues. CDR1 PRHDT and CDR2 FYEKMQ come from the germline V gene (reference sequence).

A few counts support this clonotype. CDR3 in amino acids: CASSNSGMHTEAFF. The CDR3 DNA is TGTGCCAGTAGTAACTCAGGGATGCACACTGAAGCTTTCTTT. The V and J genes are TRBV19 and TRBJ1-1; maybe TRBD1 (5 bases). Germline V gene sequence: CDR1 LNHDA, CDR2 SQIVND (reference sequence). The CDR3 is made up of 14 amino acids. The V and J ends lost 4 bases and 3 bases respectively, with 12 bases between them.

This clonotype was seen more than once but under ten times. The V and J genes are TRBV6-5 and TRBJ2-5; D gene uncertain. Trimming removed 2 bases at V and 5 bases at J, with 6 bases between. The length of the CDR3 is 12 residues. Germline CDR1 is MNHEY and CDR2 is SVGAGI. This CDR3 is CASSYPDETQYF. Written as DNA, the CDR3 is TGTGCCAGCAGTTACCCTGACGAGACCCAGTACTTC.

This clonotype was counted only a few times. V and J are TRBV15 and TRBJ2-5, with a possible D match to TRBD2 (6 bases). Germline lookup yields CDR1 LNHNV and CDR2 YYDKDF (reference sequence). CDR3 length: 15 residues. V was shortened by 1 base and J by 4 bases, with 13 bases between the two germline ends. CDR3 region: CATSRVRASVETQYF. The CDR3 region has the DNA TGTGCCACCAGCAGAGTTAGGGCTAGCGTAGAGACCCAGTACTTC.

In DNA, the CDR3 is TGTGCCACGTGGGACGCCTACGAGCAGTACTTC. Translated, it gives CATWDAYEQYF. This rearrangement joins TRBV2 to TRBJ2-7; tentatively, D is TRBD1 or TRBD2 (5 bases each). The CDR3 runs 11 residues. From germline, CDR1 is SNHLY and CDR2 FYNNEI. Trimming removed 10 bases from V and 2 bases from J, with 9 bases in between.

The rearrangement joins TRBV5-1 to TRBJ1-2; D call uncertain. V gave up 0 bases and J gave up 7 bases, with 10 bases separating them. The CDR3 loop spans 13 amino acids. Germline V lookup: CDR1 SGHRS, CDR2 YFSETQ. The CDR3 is CASSLGREGGYTF. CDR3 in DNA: TGCGCCAGCAGCTTGGGCCGGGAAGGTGGCTACACCTTC.

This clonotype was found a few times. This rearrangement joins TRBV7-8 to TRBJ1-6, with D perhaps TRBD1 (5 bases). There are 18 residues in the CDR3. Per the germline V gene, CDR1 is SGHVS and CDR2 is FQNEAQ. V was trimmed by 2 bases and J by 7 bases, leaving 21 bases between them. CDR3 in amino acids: CASSLMPGRLVTNSPLHF. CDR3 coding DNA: TGTGCCAGCAGCTTAATGCCGGGACGCCTAGTTACAAATTCACCCCTCCACTTT. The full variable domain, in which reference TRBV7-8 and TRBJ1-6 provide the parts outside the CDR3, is GAGVSQSPRYKVAKRGQDVALRCDPISGHVSLFWYQQALGQGPEFLTYFQNEAQLDKSGLPSDRFFAERPEGSVSTLKIQRTQQEDSAVYLCASSLMPGRLVTNSPLHFGNGTRLTVT.

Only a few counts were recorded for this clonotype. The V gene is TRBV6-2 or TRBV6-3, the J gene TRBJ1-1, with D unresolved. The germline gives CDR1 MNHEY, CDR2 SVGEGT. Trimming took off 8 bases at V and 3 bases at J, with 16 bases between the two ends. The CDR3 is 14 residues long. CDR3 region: CASSPYVGDTEAFF. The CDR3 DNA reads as TGTGCCAGCTCCCCGTATGTGGGAGACACTGAAGCTTTCTTT.

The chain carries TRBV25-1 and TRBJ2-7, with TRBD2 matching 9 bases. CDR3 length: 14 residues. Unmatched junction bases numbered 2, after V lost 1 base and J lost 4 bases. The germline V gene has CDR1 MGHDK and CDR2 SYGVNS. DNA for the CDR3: TGTGCCAGCAGTGAATCCCTAGCGGGGTACGAGCAGTACTTC. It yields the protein CASSESLAGYEQYF.

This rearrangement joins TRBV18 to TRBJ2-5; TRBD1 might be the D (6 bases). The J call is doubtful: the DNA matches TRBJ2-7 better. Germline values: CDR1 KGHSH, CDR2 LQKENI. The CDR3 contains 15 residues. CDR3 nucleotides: TGTGCCAGCTCACCACTGGGGGCGAAGTCCTACGAGCAGTACTTC. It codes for CASSPLGAKSYEQYF.